Each of the 26 T cell receptor beta chains below was sequenced from the same sample in a study of cytomegalovirus exposure and HLA in healthy donors. PCR primers comprised 60 Vbeta and 13 Jbeta primers. Sequenced by immunoSEQ multiplex PCR; TCRdb stores in-frame clones only, minus some. Among over 140,000 clones, about 80% were seen once, and the ten largest hold 1.4%. Material for sequencing was PBMCs. All receptors derive from a man younger than 40 in good health and CMV-seropositive.

This rearrangement joins TRBV5-8 to TRBJ1-5, with D unresolved. The CDR3 totals 13 residues. Germline CDR1 and CDR2: SGHTS and YDEGEE. V lost 5 bases to trimming and J lost 3 bases, with 9 bases between them. This CDR3 is CASRGGHNQPQHF. The CDR3 region has the DNA TGTGCCAGCAGAGGCGGGCACAATCAGCCCCAGCATTTT.

This chain joins TRBV5-5 and TRBJ1-2; tentatively, D is TRBD1 (6 bases). The CDR3 loop spans 13 amino acids. V shed 5 bases and J shed 2 bases, with 10 bases lying between them. CDR1 is SGHKS, CDR2 YYEKEE, per germline (reference sequence). The CDR3 region has the DNA TGTGCCAGCAGGAAGGGGGACAACTATGGCTACACCTTC. This gives the protein CASRKGDNYGYTF.

The CDR3 loop reads CASSGTGTGASIQETQYF. CDR3 DNA sequence: TGTGCCAGTAGCGGAACCGGGACAGGGGCATCAATTCAAGAGACCCAGTACTTC. V usage is TRBV19 and J usage is TRBJ2-5; TRBD1 agrees at 10 bases. The length of the CDR3 is 18 residues. The germline CDR1 and CDR2 sequences are LNHDA and SQIVND (reference sequence). The junction had 15 bases not matched to a gene; V was cut back by 6 bases and J by 2 bases. Using reference TRBV19 and TRBJ2-5 for the parts outside the CDR3, the full variable domain is DGGITQSPKYLFRKEGQNVTLSCEQNLNHDAMYWYRQDPGQGLRLIYYSQIVNDFQKGDIAEGYSVSREKKESFPLTVTSAQKNPTAFYLCASSGTGTGASIQETQYFGPGTRLLVL.

The rearrangement links TRBV7-9 to TRBJ1-1; tentatively, D is TRBD1 (6 bases). Germline values: CDR1 SEHNR, CDR2 FQNEAQ (reference sequence). Trimming removed 3 bases at V and 2 bases at J, with 10 bases between. This CDR3 comprises 14 residues. The CDR3 DNA reads as TGTGCCAGCAGCTTCTGGACAGAAAACACTGAAGCTTTCTTT. Amino acids: CASSFWTENTEAFF.

The rearrangement uses TRBV19 and TRBJ2-6; 7 positions agree with TRBD1. Germline values: CDR1 LNHDA, CDR2 SQIVND (reference sequence). CDR3 length: 17 amino acids. The V and J ends lost 8 bases and 0 bases, in that order; junction bases with no gene match: 10. CDR3 coding DNA: TGTGCCAGTTATCTACAGGGGACCGACTCTGGGGCCAACGTCCTGACTTTC. Translating it yields CASYLQGTDSGANVLTF. The full variable domain, rest sourced from reference TRBV19 and TRBJ2-6, is DGGITQSPKYLFRKEGQNVTLSCEQNLNHDAMYWYRQDPGQGLRLIYYSQIVNDFQKGDIAEGYSVSREKKESFPLTVTSAQKNPTAFYLCASYLQGTDSGANVLTFGAGSRLTVL.

The rearrangement links TRBV30 to TRBJ1-5; 8 nucleotides match TRBD1. Trimming removed 4 bases from V and 8 bases from J; junction bases left unmatched: 7. CDR3 length equals 13 residues. Germline CDR1 reads GTSNPN; CDR2 reads SVGIG (reference sequence). DNA for the CDR3: TGTGCCTGGAATCGGGACAGGTTGGAGCCCCAGCATTTT. Protein: CAWNRDRLEPQHF. Combining the CDR3 with reference TRBV30 and TRBJ1-5 gives the whole variable domain SQTIHQWPATLVQPVGSPLSLECTVEGTSNPNLYWYRQAAGRGLQLLFYSVGIGQISSEVPQNLSASRPQDRQFILSSKKLLLSDSGFYLCAWNRDRLEPQHFGDGTRLSIL.

This clone was seen once. The chain's CDR3 is CASSGTSRGINSPLHF. The CDR3 DNA is TGTGCCAGCAGTGGGACGTCGAGGGGGATCAATTCACCCCTCCACTTT. The chain combines TRBV28 with TRBJ1-6, with D possibly matching TRBD1 (6 bases). The CDR3 spans 16 residues. V was pared by 5 bases and J by 7 bases, with 18 bases between. Looked up from germline, CDR1 is MDHEN and CDR2 is SYDVKM.

The genes are TRBV9 and TRBJ1-1; TRBD1 aligns across 8 bases. With V trimmed by 3 bases and J by 5 bases, 6 bases remained unmatched. Germline-derived CDR1 and CDR2 are SGDLS and YYNGEE. CDR3 length: 14 residues. The CDR3 DNA reads as TGTGCCAGCAGCGGACAGGGGCGGGGGACTGAAGCTTTCTTT. It codes for CASSGQGRGTEAFF.

This sequence joins TRBV2 and TRBJ2-5; 12 bases agree with TRBD2. Germline values: CDR1 SNHLY, CDR2 FYNNEI. V lost 6 bases to trimming and J lost 7 bases; unmatched junction nucleotides: 6. The CDR3 has 14 amino acids. CDR3 in amino acids: CASRTSGGTRTQYF. CDR3 DNA sequence: TGTGCCAGCAGGACTAGCGGGGGCACTCGGACCCAGTACTTC. Complete variable domain (other parts from reference TRBV2 and TRBJ2-5): EPEVTQTPSHQVTQMGQEVILRCVPISNHLYFYWYRQILGQKVEFLVSFYNNEISEKSEIFDDQFSVERPDGSNFTLKIRSTKLEDSAMYFCASRTSGGTRTQYFGPGTRLLVL.

The genes are TRBV6-5 and TRBJ1-6; 9 bases map to TRBD1. Germline V gene data show CDR1 as MNHEY and CDR2 as SVGAGI. The junction had 10 bases not matched to a gene; V was cut back by 9 bases and J by 10 bases. The CDR3 is made up of 14 amino acids. The CDR3 sequence: CASAPGQGSSPLHF. CDR3 DNA: TGTGCCAGTGCCCCGGGACAGGGAAGCTCACCCCTCCACTTT.

The V gene is TRBV20-1, the J gene TRBJ2-1; 10 bases are a match to TRBD2. CDR1 is DFQATT and CDR2 is SNEGSKA in the germline V gene (reference sequence). This CDR3 contains 11 residues. V lost 6 bases to trimming and J lost 16 bases; unmatched junction nucleotides: 9. The CDR3 DNA reads TGCAGTGCCTTTAGGCTAGCGGGGGAATTCTTC. Its protein is CSAFRLAGEFF.

V usage is TRBV15 and J usage is TRBJ2-5, with 11 bases identical to TRBD2. Germline lookup yields CDR1 LNHNV and CDR2 YYDKDF (reference sequence). V lost 4 bases and J lost 13; bases outside the gene matches: 5. CDR3 length: 12 amino acids. The CDR3 here is CATSTPGLAAYF. CDR3 nucleotide sequence: TGTGCCACCAGCACCCCGGGACTAGCGGCGTACTTC.

The chain uses TRBV6-1 and TRBJ2-1, with D unresolved. Germline loops: CDR1 MNHNS, CDR2 SASEGT. V lost 4 bases, J lost 7 bases, and 11 bases lay in between. The CDR3 extends over 13 amino acids. CDR3 residues: CASSAIQSNEQFF. The CDR3 coding sequence is TGTGCCAGCAGTGCAATTCAGTCAAATGAGCAGTTCTTC.

V gene TRBV6-4 combines with J gene TRBJ2-2; 8 bases map to TRBD2. Trimming took 0 bases from V and 7 from J; bases not matched to a gene: 19. Germline lookup yields CDR1 MRHNA and CDR2 SNTAGT. The CDR3 runs 20 residues. CDR3 protein: CASSDSSRASGLARGGELFF. CDR3 in DNA: TGTGCCAGCAGTGACTCGTCCAGGGCTAGCGGGTTGGCGAGGGGCGGGGAGCTGTTTTTT.

This clone has a single count. The chain uses TRBV28 and TRBJ2-3, with D possibly being TRBD2 (6 bases). CDR1 and CDR2 from the germline V gene are MDHEN and SYDVKM. V was trimmed by 8 bases and J by 0 bases, leaving 15 bases between them. CDR3 length equals 15 residues. CDR3 amino acids: CASSHTGTSTDTQYF. The CDR3 nucleotides read TGTGCCAGCTCTCATACCGGGACTAGCACAGATACGCAGTATTTT.

A few counts support this clone. The rearrangement uses TRBV18 and TRBJ1-5, with 10 bases fitting TRBD1. CDR3 size: 16 residues. V lost 6 bases, J lost 6 bases, and 11 bases stayed unmatched. Germline-derived CDR1 and CDR2 are KGHSH and LQKENI. In nucleotides, the CDR3 is TGTGCCAGCTCTCAATCTGGGACAGGGGCGGGTCAGCCCCAGCATTTT. Amino acid sequence: CASSQSGTGAGQPQHF.

This chain uses TRBV18 with TRBJ1-1; D remains unclear. Germline assignment: CDR1 KGHSH and CDR2 LQKENI. Trimming took 3 bases from V and 3 from J, leaving 17 bases between them. This CDR3 has 16 amino acids. DNA for the CDR3: TGTGCCAGCTCACCTCCTAGCGAAGGGCCGGACACTGAAGCTTTCTTT. Encoded protein: CASSPPSEGPDTEAFF.

The genes are TRBV7-3 and TRBJ2-5, with 8 bases aligning to TRBD2. V was pared by 1 base and J by 11 bases, with 24 bases of the junction left unmatched. The CDR3 contains 19 residues. Germline CDR1 reads SGHTA; CDR2 reads FQGTGA. The CDR3 spells CASSLRNSGGPIRKVRQYF. As DNA, the CDR3 is TGTGCCAGCAGCTTAAGGAACTCGGGAGGGCCAATCCGAAAGGTGCGTCAGTACTTC. The variable domain in full, completed from reference TRBV7-3 and TRBJ2-5, reads GAGVSQTPSNKVTEKGKYVELRCDPISGHTALYWYRQSLGQGPEFLIYFQGTGAADDSGLPNDRFFAVRPEGSVSTLKIQRTERGDSAVYLCASSLRNSGGPIRKVRQYFGPGTRLLVL.

This chain connects TRBV30 to TRBJ1-2; D not certain. Trimming pared 5 bases from V and 4 bases from J, leaving 14 bases between. The CDR3 is made up of 13 amino acids. Germline loops: CDR1 GTSNPN, CDR2 SVGIG (reference sequence). CDR3 region: CAWGRDKSYGYTF. The CDR3 DNA sequence: TGTGCCTGGGGCCGCGACAAATCCTATGGCTACACCTTC.

This clone came up a few times. V and J are TRBV5-6 and TRBJ1-2, with 7 bases identical to TRBD1. CDR1 SGHDT and CDR2 YYEEEE come from the germline V gene. CDR3 length equals 13 residues. Unmatched junction bases numbered 2, after V lost 4 bases and J lost 2 bases. As DNA, the CDR3 is TGTGCCAGCAGCCTGGACAGGAACTATGGCTACACCTTC. The encoded protein is CASSLDRNYGYTF.

This clone was counted a single time. This chain links TRBV5-1 with TRBJ1-4, with D perhaps TRBD1 (6 bases). The CDR3 sequence is 15 residues long. Trimming stripped 2 bases from V and 3 bases from J, with 11 bases between. From germline, CDR1 is SGHRS and CDR2 YFSETQ. CDR3 nucleotide sequence: TGCGCCAGCAGCTTTTCCAGGGGCTCTAATGAAAAACTGTTTTTT. Translated, it gives CASSFSRGSNEKLFF.

The V and J genes are TRBV4-1 and TRBJ2-5; D ambiguous. CDR3 length: 17 amino acids. V was cut by 0 bases and J by 3 bases, with 17 bases left in between. In germline, CDR1 is MGHRA, CDR2 YSYEKL. The CDR3 is CASSQDYVGNPKETQYF. The CDR3 nucleotides read TGCGCCAGCAGCCAAGATTACGTTGGCAACCCAAAAGAGACCCAGTACTTC.

The gene calls are TRBV5-6 and TRBJ2-5; 13 nucleotides line up with TRBD2. The germline V gene encodes CDR1 SGHDT and CDR2 YYEEEE. V shed 4 bases, J shed 11 bases, and the junction held 14 bases outside the gene matches. CDR3 length: 16 amino acids. CDR3 sequence reads: CASSVRGLAGAGEQYF. The CDR3 DNA reads as TGTGCCAGCAGCGTCCGTGGACTAGCGGGAGCAGGTGAGCAGTACTTC.

This chain joins TRBV5-4 and TRBJ2-1; 10 bases map to TRBD2. The V gene end was trimmed by 4 bases and the J gene end by 7 bases; junction bases not matched to a gene: 11. The CDR3 totals 16 residues. The germline gives CDR1 SGHNT, CDR2 YYREEE (reference sequence). DNA for the CDR3: TGTGCCAGCAGCCCCGGGGCTAGCGGGAGTTTGAATGAGCAGTTCTTC. Protein product: CASSPGASGSLNEQFF.

The chain uses TRBV6-5 and TRBJ2-1; D is perhaps TRBD2 (5 bases). Germline V gives CDR1 MNHEY, CDR2 SVGAGI. The CDR3 is 15 residues long. The ends were cut back, 8 bases at V and 2 bases at J, with 16 bases in the middle. The CDR3 is CASFPGSSTYNEQFF. The CDR3, as DNA: TGTGCCAGCTTCCCGGGAAGCAGTACCTACAATGAGCAGTTCTTC.

V gene TRBV11-1 combines with J gene TRBJ1-1, with 7 bases lining up with TRBD1. Germline CDR1 is SGHAT and CDR2 is FQDESV (reference sequence). The CDR3 is 14 amino acids. J lost 1 base, V lost 5 bases, and 4 bases had no gene match. CDR3 protein: CASSRQGQNTEAFF. In DNA, the CDR3 is TGTGCCAGCAGCCGACAGGGCCAGAACACTGAAGCTTTCTTT.